The clone carrying this T cell receptor (beta chain) was counted a few times. The antigen remains undetermined. The method was immunoSEQ multiplex PCR; TCRdb's version includes in-frame clones alone and lacks a portion of them. The sample lists approximately 62,000 clones, approximately 86% seen once, with roughly 10% in the top ten. Per the germline V gene, CDR1 is MDHEN and CDR2 is SYDVKM. This CDR3 contains 15 residues. Between the trimmed V and J ends, which lost 8 bases and 3 bases, there was a span of 17 bases. Specified time point: after dendritic cell vaccination, including at tumor progression/relapse. The data were taken from a study of glioma-infiltrating T cells after dendritic cell vaccination. Study-level points and caveats: Few patients contributed both blood and tumor specimens.

The rearrangement uses TRBV28 and TRBJ2-1; D gene uncertain. This receptor was taken from a human donor with glioblastoma. The source was blood, collected after dendritic cell vaccination. DNA for the CDR3: TGTGCCAGCTTCGGTAGCAGCGAATACTACAATGAGCAGTTCTTC. Translation gives CASFGSSEYYNEQFF.